The 21 T cell receptor beta chains below all came from one sample that was sequenced in a study of CD8+CD57+ T cells in acquired aplastic anemia. It was patients with CD8+CD57+ cell expansion by flow cytometry who were chosen for sequencing. CDR3 and TCR beta VDJ profiling relied on genomic DNA as the template. TCRdb re-analysed the reads in MiXCR, keeping a single row per CDR3 protein. This repertoire shows around 430,000 distinct CDR3 sequences, about a third found once; its top ten account for roughly 0.89%. Sample: sorted CD4+, CD8+, or CD8+CD57+ T cells (not recorded which) from PBMCs. Source of these receptors: a human donor with aplastic anemia.

The table lists this clonotype with many counts. The chain has TRBV24-1 and TRBJ1-4, with D possibly TRBD1 on 5 matching bases. With 10 bases removed from V and 8 bases from J, the gap between germline ends came to 13 bases. This CDR3 contains 12 residues. The germline gives CDR1 KGHDR, CDR2 SFDVKD. CDR3 bases: TGTGCCACATCGGACGGGGCGGAAAAACTGTTTTTT. Its translation: CATSDGAEKLFF.

The genes are TRBV7-3 and TRBJ1-1; no clear D gene. Germline CDR1 reads SGHTA; CDR2 reads FQGTGA. V was shortened by 3 bases and J by 10 bases, with 15 bases between the two germline ends. The CDR3 runs to 13 residues. The CDR3 spells CASSFGRVPRAFF. DNA for the CDR3: TGTGCCAGCAGCTTTGGACGGGTACCGAGAGCTTTCTTT.

This clonotype turned up a few times. V usage is TRBV5-4 and J usage is TRBJ1-6; D ambiguous. The CDR3 covers 17 residues. Trimming stripped 3 bases from V and 0 bases from J, with 13 bases between. CDR1 and CDR2 (germline): SGHNT, YYREEE (reference sequence). In DNA form, the CDR3 reads TGTGCCAGCAGCTACCGGTTATCCAGCTCCTATAATTCACCCCTCCACTTT. Residues: CASSYRLSSSYNSPLHF.

This clonotype was seen repeatedly, ten times or more. The V and J genes are TRBV19 and TRBJ1-2; D unresolved. The length of the CDR3 is 12 residues. V lost 7 bases, J lost 8 bases, and 14 bases lay in between. CDR1 is LNHDA and CDR2 is SQIVND in the germline V gene (reference sequence). The CDR3 loop reads CASTDVGRGYTF. Written as DNA, the CDR3 is TGTGCCAGTACCGACGTTGGTCGGGGCTACACCTTC.

The chain carries TRBV5-1 and TRBJ1-2; tentatively, D is TRBD1 (5 bases). This CDR3 region has 19 residues. Trimming stripped 2 bases from V and 2 bases from J, with 25 bases between. Germline V CDR1 and CDR2: SGHRS, YFSETQ. CDR3 DNA sequence: TGCGCCAGCAGCTTAAGGGGATGGGAACAGGAACCGAGAAACTATGGCTACACCTTC. Protein product: CASSLRGWEQEPRNYGYTF.

This chain connects TRBV19 to TRBJ1-4, with 10 bases aligning to TRBD1. V lost 9 bases, J lost 8 bases, and 12 bases stayed unmatched. This CDR3 has 15 residues. Germline loops: CDR1 LNHDA, CDR2 SQIVND (reference sequence). The CDR3 is CASSLADRGTEKLFF. CDR3 sequence (DNA): TGTGCCAGCAGCTTGGCGGACAGGGGGACCGAAAAACTGTTTTTT.

This clonotype occurred many times. The rearrangement joins TRBV5-1 to TRBJ1-6; D uncertain. Deletions cut 4 bases from V and 7 bases from J, with 12 bases between. Germline CDR1 and CDR2: SGHRS and YFSETQ. CDR3 size: 14 residues. CDR3 in amino acids: CASSLEVGNSPLHF. CDR3 DNA sequence: TGCGCCAGCAGCCTCGAGGTGGGGAATTCACCCCTCCACTTT.

The chain has TRBV20-1 and TRBJ2-1; TRBD2 is a possible D gene (5 bases). The V and J ends lost 5 bases and 4 bases respectively, with 9 bases between them. The germline V gene has CDR1 DFQATT and CDR2 SNEGSKA (reference sequence). This CDR3 comprises 12 residues. Written as DNA, the CDR3 is TGCAGTGCTCCCAGCGGATACAATGAGCAGTTCTTC. Residues: CSAPSGYNEQFF.

The V call is TRBV5-1, the J call TRBJ1-2; 8 bases are shared with TRBD1. With V trimmed by 8 bases and J by 13 bases, 13 bases remained unmatched. The CDR3 is made up of 12 amino acids. Germline assignment: CDR1 SGHRS and CDR2 YFSETQ. In nucleotides, the CDR3 is TGCGCCAGTAGTTTACAGGGGGTCGCTCGCACCTTC. It is translated as CASSLQGVARTF.

The chain is built from TRBV2 and TRBJ2-1, with 8 positions matching TRBD2. From germline, CDR1 is SNHLY and CDR2 FYNNEI. The CDR3 sequence is 15 residues long. J lost 7 bases, V lost 6 bases, and 11 bases had no gene match. CDR3 in amino acids: CASRGAGAGRNEQFF. DNA for the CDR3: TGTGCCAGCAGAGGAGCGGGAGCGGGTAGGAATGAGCAGTTCTTC.

Regarding this clonotype: A much larger clone lies a single base off, so this may be a read error. The rearrangement joins TRBV19 to TRBJ2-7, with TRBD1 matching over 7 bases. The length of the CDR3 is 13 residues. In germline, CDR1 is LNHDA, CDR2 SQIVND (reference sequence). The V gene end was trimmed by 4 bases and the J gene end by 6 bases; junction bases not matched to a gene: 6. CDR3 sequence (DNA): TGTGCCAGTAGTAGAGGGACAGACTGCGAGCAGTACTTC. Translation gives CASSRGTDCEQYF.

This clonotype has a handful of counts. The chain recombines TRBV4-2 with TRBJ2-5; no clear D gene. The CDR3 runs to 17 residues. CDR1 and CDR2 from the germline V gene are LGHNA and YNFKEQ. V was clipped by 0 bases and J by 5 bases, with 19 bases between them. In nucleotides, the CDR3 is TGTGCCAGCAGCCAAGATGTCGTGGCCCCCTTATATGAGACCCAGTACTTC. Amino acids: CASSQDVVAPLYETQYF.

A few counts support this clonotype. The rearrangement joins TRBV6-5 to TRBJ1-2; D is unresolved. The CDR3 spans 13 residues. Looked up from germline, CDR1 is MNHEY and CDR2 is SVGAGI. The V end lost 4 bases, the J end lost 8 bases, and 14 bases lay between the germline ends. The chain's CDR3 is CASSSPGYEGYTF. The CDR3, as DNA: TGTGCCAGCAGTTCGCCCGGCTACGAAGGCTACACCTTC.

This clonotype appeared once. This CDR3 is missing its conserved last phenylalanine or tryptophan, likely due to a read error. The chain couples TRBV9 to TRBJ2-5; either TRBD1 or TRBD2 may fit D (5 bases each). This CDR3 has 14 residues. From germline, CDR1 is SGDLS and CDR2 YYNGEE. Trimming took off 4 bases at V and 5 bases at J, with 15 bases between the two ends. Written as DNA, the CDR3 is TGTGCCAGCAGCACCCCCGGGACCCAGGAGACCCAGTACCTC. Protein sequence: CASSTPGTQETQYL.

A note on this clonotype: With a much larger clone just one base away, this may be a read error. The chain uses TRBV29-1 and TRBJ1-1; TRBD1 aligns across 10 bases. The germline CDR1 and CDR2 sequences are SQVTM and ANQGSEA. The CDR3 extends over 15 amino acids. CDR3 in DNA: TGCAGCGTTGAAGTCGTGACAGGGGGCACCACTGAAGCTCTCTTT. This encodes CSVEVVTGGTTEALF.

The rearrangement joins TRBV6-4 to TRBJ2-1; D possibly uses TRBD1 or TRBD2 (5 bases each). The CDR3 loop spans 16 amino acids. Germline CDR1 and CDR2: MRHNA and SNTAGT. V was clipped by 4 bases and J by 2 bases, with 15 bases between them. This chain's CDR3 is CASSGWGRSPYNEQFF. As DNA, the CDR3 is TGTGCCAGCAGTGGCTGGGGACGGAGTCCCTACAATGAGCAGTTCTTC.

This clonotype was found a few times. The genes are TRBV11-2 and TRBJ2-4, with TRBD1 as a possible D gene (6 bases). Germline CDR1 and CDR2: SGHAT and FQNNGV. V lost 1 base and J 3 bases, leaving 19 bases between the germline ends. This CDR3 comprises 18 residues. The CDR3 bases are TGTGCCAGCAGCTTAGTGCGACAGGACAATCTTGGCAAAAACATTCAGTACTTC. This encodes CASSLVRQDNLGKNIQYF.

This clonotype has ten or more counts. The V and J genes are TRBV24-1 and TRBJ2-3, with 14 bases fitting TRBD2. The V gene end was trimmed by 4 bases and the J gene end by 6 bases; junction bases not matched to a gene: 8. The CDR3 extends over 17 amino acids. The germline gives CDR1 KGHDR, CDR2 SFDVKD. CDR3 nucleotide sequence: TGTGCCACCAGTGACCAGGGACTAGCGGGAGATCTCGATACGCAGTATTTT. As protein: CATSDQGLAGDLDTQYF.

As for this clonotype: At one end, the junction sequence differs from germline, possibly due to a read error. The chain uses TRBV2 and TRBJ2-1, with TRBD2 matching over 11 bases. The germline V gene has CDR1 SNHLY and CDR2 FYNNEI. The length of the CDR3 is 16 residues. Here the CDR3 reads CASSGLAGGPGNEQFF. As DNA, the CDR3 is TGCGCCAGCAGCGGATTAGCGGGAGGGCCAGGCAATGAGCAGTTCTTC.

The chain combines TRBV7-3 with TRBJ2-5; 9 bases agree with TRBD1. The V gene's germline CDR1 is SGHTA and CDR2 FQGTGA. This CDR3 spans 17 amino acids. Losses at the gene ends were 8 bases for V and 2 bases for J; bases not matched to a gene: 15. This chain's CDR3 is CASSPLRTGATQETQYF. Here the CDR3 DNA reads TGTGCCAGCTCACCACTAAGGACAGGGGCCACACAAGAGACCCAGTACTTC.

The chain couples TRBV28 to TRBJ2-7, with D hard to call. The CDR3 covers 15 residues. Germline loops: CDR1 MDHEN, CDR2 SYDVKM. V was trimmed by 7 bases and J by 2 bases, leaving 18 bases between them. CDR3 protein: CASTKTTQITYEQYF. The CDR3 DNA follows: TGTGCCAGCACCAAAACGACTCAAATAACCTACGAGCAGTACTTC. The variable domain in full, completed from reference TRBV28 and TRBJ2-7, reads DVKVTQSSRYLVKRTGEKVFLECVQDMDHENMFWYRQDPGLGLRLIYFSYDVKMKEKGDIPEGYSVSREKKERFSLILESASTNQTSMYLCASTKTTQITYEQYFGPGTRLTVT.